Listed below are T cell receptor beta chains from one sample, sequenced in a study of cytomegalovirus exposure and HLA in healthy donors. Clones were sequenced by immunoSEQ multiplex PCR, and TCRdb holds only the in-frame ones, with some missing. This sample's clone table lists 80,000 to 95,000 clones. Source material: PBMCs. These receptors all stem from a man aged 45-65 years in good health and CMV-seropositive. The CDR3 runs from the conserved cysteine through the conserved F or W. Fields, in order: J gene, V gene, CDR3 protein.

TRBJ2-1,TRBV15,CATSRPDYRNEQFF
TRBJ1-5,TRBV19,CASSPGVQGAQPQHF
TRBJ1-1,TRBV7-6,CASSSRREVEAFF
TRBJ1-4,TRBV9,CASSSAGTGVEKLFF
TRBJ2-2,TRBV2,CASVQGRTGELFF
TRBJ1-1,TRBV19,CASTSHPGQLSNTEAFF
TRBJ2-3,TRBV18,CASSPSTDTQYF
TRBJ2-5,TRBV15,CATSRGPGEETQYF
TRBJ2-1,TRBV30,CAWSVREGGTWEQFF
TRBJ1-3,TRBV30,CAWAEDSQGNTIYF
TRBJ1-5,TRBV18,CASRGSNQPQHF
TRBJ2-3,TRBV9,CASSAASPDTQYF
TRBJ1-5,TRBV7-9,CASSLGQGGQPQHF
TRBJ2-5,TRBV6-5,CASRREGETQYF
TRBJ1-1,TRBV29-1,CSVEPRGRENTEAFF
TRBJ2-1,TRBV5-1,CASSTVAGSSYNEQFF
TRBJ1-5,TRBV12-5,CASGSSGGNQPQHF
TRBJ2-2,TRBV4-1,CATATGQGTNTGELFF
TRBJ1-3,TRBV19,CASSIRQSFSGNTIYF
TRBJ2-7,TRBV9,CASSAGTSAYEQYF
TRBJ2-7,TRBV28,CASSLWSGTYEQYF
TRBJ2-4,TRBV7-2,CAGSLELAGGGYIQYF
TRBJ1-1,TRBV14,CASSQLTRNTEAFF
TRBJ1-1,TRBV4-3,CASSLQDSTEAFF
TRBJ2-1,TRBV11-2,CASSLIKGAPALNEQFF
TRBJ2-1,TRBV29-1,CSVREMNEQFF
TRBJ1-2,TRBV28,CASSLSRYGYTF
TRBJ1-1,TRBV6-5,CAGSYSMANTEAFF
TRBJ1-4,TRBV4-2,CASSQGDRGEKLFF
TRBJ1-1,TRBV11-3,CASSLGLEAEAFF
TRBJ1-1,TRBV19,CASSIIQGHTNTEAFF
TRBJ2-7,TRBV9,CASSPGGLAVIYEQYF
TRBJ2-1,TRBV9,CASSVESSANPGDEQFF
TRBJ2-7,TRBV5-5,CASSFVGRGYEQYF
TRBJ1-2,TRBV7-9,CASSFGGSGYTF